These 3 T cell receptor beta chains were sequenced from one sample in a study of blood T cell repertoires in COVID-19. Assay: immunoSEQ multiplex PCR; the TCRdb copy retains only in-frame clones and omits some. Among about 320,000 clones listed, 75% to 90% were seen once. Sequencing was performed on PBMCs or T cells enriched from blood (not recorded which). These receptors originate from a man aged 55 to 69 who had recovered from COVID-19.

The V gene is TRBV5-1, the J gene TRBJ2-2, with 7 nucleotides matching TRBD2. With V trimmed by 6 bases and J by 3 bases, 14 bases remained unmatched. The CDR3 totals 17 residues. Per germline, CDR1 SGHRS and CDR2 YFSETQ. Written as DNA, the CDR3 is TGCGCCAGCACGGGACTGAACACTAGCGAGTACACCGGGGAGCTGTTTTTT. Translating gives CASTGLNTSEYTGELFF.

J is TRBJ1-1 and V is TRBV6-5; the match to TRBD1 covers 8 bases. This CDR3 has 14 amino acids. CDR1 is MNHEY and CDR2 is SVGAGI in the germline V gene. J was trimmed by 4 bases and V by 6 bases; bases with no gene match: 7. The CDR3: CASRVTGQGTEAFF. The CDR3 DNA is TGTGCCAGCAGGGTAACTGGACAGGGCACTGAAGCTTTCTTT.

The V and J genes are TRBV7-8 and TRBJ1-1; D might be TRBD1 (5 bases). The CDR3 is 15 amino acids. Per germline, CDR1 SGHVS and CDR2 FQNEAQ. Trimming removed 1 base at V and 1 base at J, with 10 bases between. In nucleotides, the CDR3 is TGTGCCAGCAGCTTAGTAGGGGTCACGAACACTGAAGCTTTCTTT. Translated: CASSLVGVTNTEAFF.